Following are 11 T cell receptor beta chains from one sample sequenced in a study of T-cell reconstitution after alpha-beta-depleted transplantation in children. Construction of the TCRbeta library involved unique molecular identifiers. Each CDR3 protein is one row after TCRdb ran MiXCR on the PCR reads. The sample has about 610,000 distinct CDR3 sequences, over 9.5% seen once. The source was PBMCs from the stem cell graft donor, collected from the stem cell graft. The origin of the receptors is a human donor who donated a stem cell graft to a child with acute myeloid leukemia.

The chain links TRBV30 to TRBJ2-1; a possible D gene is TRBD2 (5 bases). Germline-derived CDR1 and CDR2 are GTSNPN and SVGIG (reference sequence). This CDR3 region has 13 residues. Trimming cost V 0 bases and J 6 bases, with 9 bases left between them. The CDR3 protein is CAWSVLEINEQFF. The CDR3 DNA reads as TGTGCCTGGAGTGTACTAGAGATCAATGAGCAGTTCTTC.

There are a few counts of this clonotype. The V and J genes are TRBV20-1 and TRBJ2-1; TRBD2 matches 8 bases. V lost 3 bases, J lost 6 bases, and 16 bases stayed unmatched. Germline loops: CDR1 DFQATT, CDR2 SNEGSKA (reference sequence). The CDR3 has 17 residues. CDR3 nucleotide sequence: TGCAGTGCTAGTAGAGGGATGGCGGGAGGCACCCTCAATGAGCAGTTCTTC. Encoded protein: CSASRGMAGGTLNEQFF.

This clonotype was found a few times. The CDR3 loop is CASGRLAGDHGELFF. The CDR3, as DNA: TGTGCCAGCGGGAGACTAGCGGGAGATCACGGGGAGCTGTTTTTT. The rearrangement links TRBV6-2 or TRBV6-3 to TRBJ2-2, with 12 nucleotides matching TRBD2. The CDR3 extends over 15 amino acids. Trimming removed 8 bases from V and 7 bases from J; junction bases left unmatched: 8. CDR1 and CDR2 from the germline V gene are MNHEY and SVGEGT.

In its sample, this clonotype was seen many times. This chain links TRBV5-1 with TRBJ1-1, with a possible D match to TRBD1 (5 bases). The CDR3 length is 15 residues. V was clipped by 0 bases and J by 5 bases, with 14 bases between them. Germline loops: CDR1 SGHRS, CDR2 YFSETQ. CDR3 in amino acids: CASSLAGVGRTEAFF. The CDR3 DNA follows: TGCGCCAGCAGCTTGGCGGGGGTAGGAAGGACTGAAGCTTTCTTT.

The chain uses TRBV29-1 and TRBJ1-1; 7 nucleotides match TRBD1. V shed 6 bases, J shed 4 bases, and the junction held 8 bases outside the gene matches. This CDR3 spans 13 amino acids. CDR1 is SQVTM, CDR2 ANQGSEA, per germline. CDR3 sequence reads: CSVRPTGPTEAFF. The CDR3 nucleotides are TGCAGCGTAAGACCGACAGGGCCCACTGAAGCTTTCTTT.

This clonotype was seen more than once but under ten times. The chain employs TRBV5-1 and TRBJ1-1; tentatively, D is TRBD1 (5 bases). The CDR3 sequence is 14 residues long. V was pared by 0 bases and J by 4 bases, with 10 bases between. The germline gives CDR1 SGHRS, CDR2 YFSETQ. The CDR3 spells CASSLDRMGTEAFF. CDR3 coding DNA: TGCGCCAGCAGCTTGGACAGGATGGGCACTGAAGCTTTCTTT.

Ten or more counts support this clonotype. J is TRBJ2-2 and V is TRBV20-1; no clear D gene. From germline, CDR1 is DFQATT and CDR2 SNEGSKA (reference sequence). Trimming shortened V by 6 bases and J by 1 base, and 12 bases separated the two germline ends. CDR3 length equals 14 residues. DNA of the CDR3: TGCAGTGCGCCAAAGGCAGGGAACACCGGGGAGCTGTTTTTT. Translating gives CSAPKAGNTGELFF.

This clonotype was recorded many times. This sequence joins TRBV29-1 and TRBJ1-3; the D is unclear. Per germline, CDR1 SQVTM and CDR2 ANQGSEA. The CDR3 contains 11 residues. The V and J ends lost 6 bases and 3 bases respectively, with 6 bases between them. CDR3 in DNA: TGCAGCGTGATTCTTGGAAACACCATATATTTT. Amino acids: CSVILGNTIYF. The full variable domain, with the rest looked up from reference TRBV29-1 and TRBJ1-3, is SAVISQKPSRDICQRGTSLTIQCQVDSQVTMMFWYRQQPGQSLTLIATANQGSEATYESGFVIDKFPISRPNLTFSTLTVSNMSPEDSSIYLCSVILGNTIYFGEGSWLTVV.

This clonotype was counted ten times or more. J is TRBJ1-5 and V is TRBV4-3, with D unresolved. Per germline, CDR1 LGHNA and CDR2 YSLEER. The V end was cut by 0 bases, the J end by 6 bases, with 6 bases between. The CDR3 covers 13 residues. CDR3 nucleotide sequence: TGCGCCAGCAGCCAAGAGCGGAGTCAGCCCCAGCATTTT. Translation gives CASSQERSQPQHF.

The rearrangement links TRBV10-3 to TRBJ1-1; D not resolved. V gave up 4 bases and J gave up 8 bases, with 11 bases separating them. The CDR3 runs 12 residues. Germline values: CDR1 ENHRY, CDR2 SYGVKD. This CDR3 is CAISGDDTEAFF. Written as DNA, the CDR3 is TGTGCCATCAGTGGCGACGATACCGAAGCTTTCTTT.

The DNA for the CDR3 is TGTGCCAGCACCCGCCAGGGTTCACCCCTCCACTTT. Translated: CASTRQGSPLHF. V is TRBV7-8 and J is TRBJ1-6; tentative D call: TRBD1 (5 bases). The germline gives CDR1 SGHVS, CDR2 FQNEAQ. This CDR3 comprises 12 residues. V lost 7 bases, J lost 9 bases, and 10 bases lay in between.